The sequence of this T cell receptor (beta chain) was determined in a study of cytomegalovirus exposure and HLA in healthy donors. Study results and caveats: TCR beta chains numbering approximately 150 were designated cytomegalovirus-associated.

Note on this clone: What it binds is unknown.

PCR was performed using 60 Vbeta and 13 Jbeta primers. The protocol was immunoSEQ multiplex PCR, while the TCRdb copy is restricted to in-frame clones and leaves out a portion. This table holds about 160,000 clones, 73% found once. The V and J ends lost 3 bases and 2 bases, in that order; junction bases with no gene match: 3. CDR3 length equals 15 residues. Germline CDR1 SGDLS, CDR2 YYNGEE. The clonotype comes from a woman aged 18-35 years in good health and CMV-seronegative. V usage is TRBV9 and J usage is TRBJ2-1; 9 positions agree with TRBD2. Sequencing input: PBMCs. CDR3 in amino acids: CASSAAGGPYNEQFF. CDR3 bases: TGTGCCAGCAGCGCAGCGGGGGGACCCTACAATGAGCAGTTCTTC.